This passage covers 10 T cell receptor beta chains from one sample sequenced in a study of identical twins. Via MiXCR, TCRdb re-called the 5' RACE reads, giving one row per CDR3 protein. The sample has under 900,000 distinct CDR3 sequences, roughly 18% seen once. This sample also belongs to another study, concerning T cells expressing NK-cell markers.

The sequenced material came from PBMCs. Every receptor here comes from a woman in her late teens or twenties in good health.

This sequence joins TRBV12-3 or TRBV12-4 and TRBJ2-3; a weak D match, TRBD1 (6 bases). The ends were cut back, 1 base at V and 8 bases at J, with 16 bases in the middle. The CDR3 totals 15 residues. In DNA form, the CDR3 reads TGTGCCAGCAGTTTAGTCACCGGGGTACAGGGTACGCAGTATTTT. As protein: CASSLVTGVQGTQYF.

Only a few counts were recorded for this clonotype. The V and J genes are TRBV6-5 and TRBJ1-6, with TRBD1 as a possible D gene (5 bases). Germline assignment: CDR1 MNHEY and CDR2 SVGAGI. Trimming pared 1 base from V and 12 bases from J, leaving 19 bases between. The CDR3 has 16 residues. DNA of the CDR3: TGTGCCAGCAGTTACTTCTCCGGGACCCGACGGGGACCCCTCCACTTT. This gives the protein CASSYFSGTRRGPLHF.

The table lists this clonotype with a few counts. This rearrangement joins TRBV4-3 to TRBJ2-3, with TRBD2 identical over 10 bases. This CDR3 spans 18 amino acids. V lost 0 bases to trimming and J lost 3 bases; unmatched junction nucleotides: 9. The germline CDR1 and CDR2 sequences are LGHNA and YSLEER. The CDR3 is CASSQDYRASGRTDTQYF. The CDR3 nucleotides are TGCGCCAGCAGCCAAGATTATAGGGCTAGCGGGAGAACAGATACGCAGTATTTT.

The chain is built from TRBV5-1 and TRBJ2-3, with 8 bases identical to TRBD2. CDR3 length equals 14 residues. V lost 4 bases, J lost 6 bases, and 7 bases stayed unmatched. CDR1 is SGHRS and CDR2 is YFSETQ in the germline V gene. CDR3 sequence (DNA): TGCGCCAGCAGCCTCTGGACTAGCTTGGATACGCAGTATTTT. Amino acid sequence: CASSLWTSLDTQYF.

The CDR3 spells CASSQEPRRGGTYEQYF. The CDR3 bases are TGTGCCAGCAGCCAAGAACCCCGACGGGGGGGTACCTACGAGCAGTACTTC. V and J are TRBV3-1 and TRBJ2-7; 8 nucleotides match TRBD2. The CDR3 has 17 residues. V lost 0 bases and J lost 2; bases outside the gene matches: 9. CDR1 and CDR2 from the germline V gene are LGHDT and YNNKEL (reference sequence).

This chain connects TRBV6-4 to TRBJ1-5; D not resolved. Germline CDR1 and CDR2: MRHNA and SNTAGT. CDR3 length: 13 residues. Trimming cost V 0 bases and J 6 bases, with 6 bases left between them. The CDR3 DNA reads as TGTGCCAGCAGTGACTCGGTAGGTCAGCCCCAGCATTTT. Protein: CASSDSVGQPQHF.

This clonotype was detected a few times. The rearrangement joins TRBV20-1 to TRBJ2-7, with 9 bases that match TRBD2. Germline V gene sequence: CDR1 DFQATT, CDR2 SNEGSKA (reference sequence). V lost 6 bases to trimming and J lost 4 bases; unmatched junction nucleotides: 10. The CDR3 has 14 residues. The CDR3 DNA reads as TGCAGTGCCACATTCCCTAGCGGGGTATACGAGCAGTACTTC. This encodes CSATFPSGVYEQYF.

The J gene is TRBJ2-1, the V gene TRBV12-3 or TRBV12-4; tentative D call: TRBD2 (6 bases). The CDR3 has 15 residues. V was trimmed by 4 bases and J by 0 bases, leaving 10 bases between them. CDR3 sequence (DNA): TGTGCCAGCAGTTCTCCGCGGGGCTCCTACAATGAGCAGTTCTTC. Its translation is CASSSPRGSYNEQFF.

The sample holds a few counts of this clonotype. This chain uses TRBV10-3 with TRBJ2-5; D unclear. This CDR3 is 16 amino acids long. Germline assignment: CDR1 ENHRY and CDR2 SYGVKD. V was cut by 0 bases and J by 3 bases, with 14 bases left in between. The CDR3 sequence: CAISESDFGVEETQYF. DNA of the CDR3: TGTGCCATCAGTGAGTCTGACTTCGGCGTAGAAGAGACCCAGTACTTC.

This clonotype was observed a few times. The V gene is TRBV7-6, the J gene TRBJ1-5; D unresolved. CDR3 length equals 12 residues. Trimming pared 4 bases from V and 6 bases from J, leaving 7 bases between. Germline V CDR1 and CDR2: SGHVS, FNYEAQ. CDR3 sequence (DNA): TGTGCCAGCAGCTCCCCGATTCAGCCCCAGCATTTT. Translation: CASSSPIQPQHF.